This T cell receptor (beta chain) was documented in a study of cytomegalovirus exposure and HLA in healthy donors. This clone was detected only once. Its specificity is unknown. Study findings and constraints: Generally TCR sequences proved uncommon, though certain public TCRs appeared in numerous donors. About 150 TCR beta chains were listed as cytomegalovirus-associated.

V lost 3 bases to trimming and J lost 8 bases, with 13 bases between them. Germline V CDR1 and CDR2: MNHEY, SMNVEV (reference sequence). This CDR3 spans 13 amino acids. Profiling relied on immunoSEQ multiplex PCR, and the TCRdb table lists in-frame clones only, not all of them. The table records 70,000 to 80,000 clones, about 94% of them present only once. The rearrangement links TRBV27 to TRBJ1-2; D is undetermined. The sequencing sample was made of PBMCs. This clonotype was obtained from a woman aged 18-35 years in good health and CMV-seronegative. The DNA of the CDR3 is TGTGCCAGCAGTTTCCTCGGTTTCGCGGGCTACACCTTC. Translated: CASSFLGFAGYTF.